The clone carrying this TCR beta chain was counted only a few times. The antigen remains undetermined. These data originate in a study of cytomegalovirus exposure and HLA in healthy donors. Study-wide results and caveats: In a later analysis, productive TCRs from donors in an Asian-associated ancestry cluster reportedly carried fewer N-insertions than the cohort mean.

A multiplex PCR was run with 60 Vbeta primers and 13 Jbeta primers. Repertoires were generated with immunoSEQ multiplex PCR, while TCRdb's copy carries only in-frame clones and drops some. This table has 60,000 to 75,000 clones, approximately 79% appearing once. CDR3 size: 14 residues. V lost 3 bases, J lost 0 bases, and 8 bases lay in between. Germline V gene data show CDR1 as LNHNV and CDR2 as YYDKDF (reference sequence). Material: PBMCs. This receptor was taken from a woman aged 25 to 39 in good health and CMV-seronegative. The chain joins TRBV15 to TRBJ1-1; the D is unclear. The CDR3 reads CATSRILMNTEAFF. For the CDR3, the DNA is TGTGCCACCAGCAGGATACTCATGAACACTGAAGCTTTCTTT.